This T cell receptor beta chain was sequenced for a study of shared clonotypes between healthy human individuals. Germline CDR1 SSHAT, CDR2 FNYEAQ (reference sequence). The CDR3 has 15 residues. CD4+ cells were split into CD45RA+ naive and CD45RA-negative memory subsets. Turning to this clone: No antigen is known for it. One junction end disagrees with the germline gene, perhaps due to a read error.

Study-level findings and limits: The study sampled only blood, and tissue repertoires likely differ. The study found roughly 5% of naive CD4 clonotypes shared across several donors.

The data were produced by immunoSEQ multiplex PCR, yet TCRdb's version contains in-frame clones alone and is incomplete. The sample shows about 2.4 million clones, around 90% of them seen only once. The sample comprised naive CD4+ T cells sorted from blood. Subset of the sample: CD45RA+ positively selected. V usage is TRBV7-7 and J usage is TRBJ2-5; D unresolved. This clonotype was sampled from a man in his late teens or twenties in good health. Here the CDR3 reads CASSSLPGIQETQYF. CDR3 coding DNA: TGTGCTAGCAGCTCCCTGCCCGGCATCCAAGAGACCCAGTACTTC.